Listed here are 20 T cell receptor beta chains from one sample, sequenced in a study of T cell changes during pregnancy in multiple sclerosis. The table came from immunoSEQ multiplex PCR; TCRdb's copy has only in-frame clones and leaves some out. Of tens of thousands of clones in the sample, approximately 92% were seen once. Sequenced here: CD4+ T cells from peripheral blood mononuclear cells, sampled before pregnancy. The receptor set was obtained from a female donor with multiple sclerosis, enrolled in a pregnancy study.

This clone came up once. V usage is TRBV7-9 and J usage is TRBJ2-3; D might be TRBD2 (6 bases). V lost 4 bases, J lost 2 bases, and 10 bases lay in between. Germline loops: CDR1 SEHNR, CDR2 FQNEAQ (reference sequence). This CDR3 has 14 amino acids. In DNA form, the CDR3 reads TGTGCCAGCAGCTCCAGCGGGCCCACAGATACGCAGTATTTT. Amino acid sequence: CASSSSGPTDTQYF.

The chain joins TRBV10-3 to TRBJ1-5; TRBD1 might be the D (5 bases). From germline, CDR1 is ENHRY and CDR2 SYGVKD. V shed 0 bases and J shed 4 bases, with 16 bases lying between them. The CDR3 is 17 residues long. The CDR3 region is CAISESGEGKGNQPQHF. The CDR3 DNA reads TGTGCCATCAGTGAGTCGGGGGAGGGAAAAGGAAATCAGCCCCAGCATTTT.

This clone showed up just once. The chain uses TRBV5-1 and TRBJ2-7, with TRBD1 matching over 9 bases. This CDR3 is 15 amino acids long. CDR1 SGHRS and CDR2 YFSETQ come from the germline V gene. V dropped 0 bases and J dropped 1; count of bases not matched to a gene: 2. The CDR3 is CASSLGDRASYEQYF. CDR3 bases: TGCGCCAGCAGCTTGGGGGACAGGGCGTCCTACGAGCAGTACTTC. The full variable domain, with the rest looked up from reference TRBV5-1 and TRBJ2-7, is KAGVTQTPRYLIKTRGQQVTLSCSPISGHRSVSWYQQTPGQGLQFLFEYFSETQRNKGNFPGRFSGRQFSNSRSEMNVSTLELGDSALYLCASSLGDRASYEQYFGPGTRLTVT.

In DNA form, the CDR3 reads TGCGCCAGCAGCCTTACAGCGGGAGGGGAGACCCAGTACTTC. Its translation: CASSLTAGGETQYF. The chain carries TRBV5-1 and TRBJ2-5; 10 nucleotides match TRBD2. The CDR3 covers 14 residues. J was trimmed by 5 bases and V by 4 bases; bases with no gene match: 5. Germline-derived CDR1 and CDR2 are SGHRS and YFSETQ.

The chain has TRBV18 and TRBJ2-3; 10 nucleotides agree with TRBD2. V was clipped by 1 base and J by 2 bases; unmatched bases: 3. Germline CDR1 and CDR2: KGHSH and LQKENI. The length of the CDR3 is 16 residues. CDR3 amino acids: CASSPRGLADTDTQYF. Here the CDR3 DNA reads TGTGCCAGCTCACCACGTGGACTAGCGGACACAGATACGCAGTATTTT.

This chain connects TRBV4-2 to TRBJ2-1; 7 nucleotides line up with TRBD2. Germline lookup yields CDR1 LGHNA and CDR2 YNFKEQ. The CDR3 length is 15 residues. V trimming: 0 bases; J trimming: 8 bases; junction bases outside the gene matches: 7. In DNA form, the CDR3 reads TGTGCCAGCAGCCAAGAAGGGAGGGCCTGGGATGAGCAGTTCTTC. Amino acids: CASSQEGRAWDEQFF.

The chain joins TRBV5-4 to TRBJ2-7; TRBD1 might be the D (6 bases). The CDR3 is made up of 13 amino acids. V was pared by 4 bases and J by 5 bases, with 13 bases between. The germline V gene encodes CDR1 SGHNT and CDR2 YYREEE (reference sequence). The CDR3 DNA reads TGTGCCAGCAGCACCCCATCAGGGGACGAGCAGTACTTC. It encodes CASSTPSGDEQYF.

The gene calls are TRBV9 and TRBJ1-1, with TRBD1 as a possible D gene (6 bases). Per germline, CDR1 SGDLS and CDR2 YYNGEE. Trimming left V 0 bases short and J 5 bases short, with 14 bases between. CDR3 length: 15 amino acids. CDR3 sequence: CASSVGAGVYTEAFF. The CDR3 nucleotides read TGTGCCAGCAGCGTAGGGGCAGGGGTGTATACTGAAGCTTTCTTT. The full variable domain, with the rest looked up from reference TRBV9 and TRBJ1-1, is DSGVTQTPKHLITATGQRVTLRCSPRSGDLSVYWYQQSLDQGLQFLIQYYNGEERAKGNILERFSAQQFPDLHSELNLSSLELGDSALYFCASSVGAGVYTEAFFGQGTRLTVV.

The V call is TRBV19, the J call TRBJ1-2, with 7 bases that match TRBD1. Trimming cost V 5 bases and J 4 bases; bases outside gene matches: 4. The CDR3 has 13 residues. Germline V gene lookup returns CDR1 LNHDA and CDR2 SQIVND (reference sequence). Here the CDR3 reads CASSQTGSYGYTF. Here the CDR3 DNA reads TGTGCCAGTAGTCAGACAGGGTCCTATGGCTACACCTTC.

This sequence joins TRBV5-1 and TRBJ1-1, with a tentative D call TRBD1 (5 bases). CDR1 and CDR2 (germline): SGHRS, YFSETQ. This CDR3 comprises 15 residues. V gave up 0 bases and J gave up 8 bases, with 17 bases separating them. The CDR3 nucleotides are TGCGCCAGCAGCTTGGAGGGGTTTGGGGGGTCCGAAGCTTTCTTT. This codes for CASSLEGFGGSEAFF.

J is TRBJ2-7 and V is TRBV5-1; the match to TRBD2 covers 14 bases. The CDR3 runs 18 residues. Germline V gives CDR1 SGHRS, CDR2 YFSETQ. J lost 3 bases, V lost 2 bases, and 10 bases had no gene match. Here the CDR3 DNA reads TGCGCCAGCAGCTTCGGGACTAGCGGGAGAAAGCCCTACTACGAGCAGTACTTC. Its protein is CASSFGTSGRKPYYEQYF.

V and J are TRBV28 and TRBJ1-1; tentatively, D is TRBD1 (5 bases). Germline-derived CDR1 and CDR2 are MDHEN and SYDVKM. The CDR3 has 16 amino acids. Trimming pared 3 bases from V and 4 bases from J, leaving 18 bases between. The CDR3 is CASSFPGLIGTTEAFF. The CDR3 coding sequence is TGTGCCAGCAGTTTTCCGGGACTAATAGGGACCACTGAAGCTTTCTTT.

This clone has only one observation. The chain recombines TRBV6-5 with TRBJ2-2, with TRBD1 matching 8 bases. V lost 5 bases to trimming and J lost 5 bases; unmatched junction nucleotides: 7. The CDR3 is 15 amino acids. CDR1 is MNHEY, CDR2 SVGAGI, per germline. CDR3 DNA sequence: TGTGCCAGCAGTATCGACAGGGGCCCTACCGGGGAGCTGTTTTTT. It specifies CASSIDRGPTGELFF.

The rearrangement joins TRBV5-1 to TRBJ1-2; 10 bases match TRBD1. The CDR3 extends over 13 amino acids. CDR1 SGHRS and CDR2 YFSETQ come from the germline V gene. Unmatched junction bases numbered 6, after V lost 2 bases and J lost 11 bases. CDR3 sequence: CASSLGQGVEYTF. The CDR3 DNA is TGCGCCAGCAGCTTAGGACAGGGGGTGGAATACACCTTC.

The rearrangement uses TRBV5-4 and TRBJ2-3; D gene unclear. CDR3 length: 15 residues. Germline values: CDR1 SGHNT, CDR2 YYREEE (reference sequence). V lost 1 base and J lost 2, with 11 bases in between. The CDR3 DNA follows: TGTGCCAGCAGCTTGTTCGCCAGGTCCACAGATACGCAGTATTTT. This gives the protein CASSLFARSTDTQYF.

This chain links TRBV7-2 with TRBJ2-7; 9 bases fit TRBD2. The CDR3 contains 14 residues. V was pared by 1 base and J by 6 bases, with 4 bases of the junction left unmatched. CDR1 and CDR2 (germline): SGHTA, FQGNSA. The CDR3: CASSLGGRASEQYF. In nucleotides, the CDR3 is TGTGCCAGCAGCTTAGGCGGGAGGGCCTCCGAGCAGTACTTC.

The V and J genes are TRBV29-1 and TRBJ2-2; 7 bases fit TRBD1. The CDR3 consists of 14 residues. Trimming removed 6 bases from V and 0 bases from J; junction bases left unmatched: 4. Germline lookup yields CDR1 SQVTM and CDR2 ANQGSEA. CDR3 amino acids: CSVGQIANTGELFF. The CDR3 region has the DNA TGCAGCGTGGGACAGATTGCGAACACCGGGGAGCTGTTTTTT.

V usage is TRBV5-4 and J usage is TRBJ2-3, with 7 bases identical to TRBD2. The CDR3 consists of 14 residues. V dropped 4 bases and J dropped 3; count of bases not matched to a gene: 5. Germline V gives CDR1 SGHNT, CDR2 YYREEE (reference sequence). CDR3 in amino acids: CASSPRGGTDTQYF. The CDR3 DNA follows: TGTGCCAGCAGCCCCCGGGGAGGGACAGATACGCAGTATTTT.

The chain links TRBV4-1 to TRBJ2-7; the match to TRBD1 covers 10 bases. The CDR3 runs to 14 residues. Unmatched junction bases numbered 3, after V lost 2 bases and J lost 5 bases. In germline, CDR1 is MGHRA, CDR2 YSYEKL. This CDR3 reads CASSQLGQGDEQYF. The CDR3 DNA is TGCGCCAGCAGCCAACTAGGACAGGGGGACGAGCAGTACTTC.

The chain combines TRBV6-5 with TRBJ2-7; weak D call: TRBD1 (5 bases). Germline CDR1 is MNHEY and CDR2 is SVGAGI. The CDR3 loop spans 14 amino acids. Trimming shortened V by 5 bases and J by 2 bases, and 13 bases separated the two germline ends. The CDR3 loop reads CASSMDTATYEQYF. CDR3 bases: TGTGCCAGCAGTATGGACACCGCCACCTACGAGCAGTACTTC.